The T cell receptor beta chain described here comes from a study of blood T cell repertoires in COVID-19. The wider study: Nucleic acid was either cDNA or gDNA, and it came from T cells, B-cell-depleted T cells, or PBMCs.

This CDR3 is built from 16 residues. The V and J ends lost 4 bases and 4 bases, in that order; junction bases with no gene match: 13. Germline V gives CDR1 SGHNT, CDR2 YYREEE (reference sequence). Seattle's enrolled individuals joined amid active infection and were then monitored longitudinally. Profiled with immunoSEQ multiplex PCR; TCRdb holds only in-frame clones, not every one. Here the sample spans 150,000 to 170,000 clones, more than 75% being singletons. This clone was seen a few times. Sample: peripheral blood. This TCR was recovered from an older woman with COVID-19, enrolled during active disease. The gene calls are TRBV5-4 and TRBJ2-7; 8 nucleotides match TRBD2. The CDR3 DNA follows: TGTGCCAGCAGCCCTCGGTCGAGCGGGAGAGGTTACGAGCAGTACTTC. It specifies CASSPRSSGRGYEQYF.